This entry lists 31 T cell receptor beta chains sequenced from one sample in a study of cytotoxic CD8 clonotypes in ibrutinib-treated CLL. Clones were read by immunoSEQ multiplex PCR, and TCRdb kept only the in-frame ones, dropping some. The sample yields 250,000 to 350,000 clones, approximately 79% seen once. This specimen was PBMCs, taken at disease progression, from a patient treated with ibrutinib. These receptors were taken from a human donor with chronic lymphocytic leukemia.

To note about this clone: This sample includes further DNA sequences coding for the same CDR3. The V call is TRBV19, the J call TRBJ2-7; no clear D. Trimming cost V 6 bases and J 2 bases, with 11 bases left between them. Germline V gives CDR1 LNHDA, CDR2 SQIVND (reference sequence). This CDR3 spans 13 amino acids. For the CDR3, the DNA is TGTGCCAGTAGCCCAGGCCTTCCCTACGAGCAGTACTTC. Amino acids: CASSPGLPYEQYF.

The chain has TRBV4-1 and TRBJ2-3; 8 bases align to TRBD1. The CDR3 has 17 residues. The germline V gene encodes CDR1 MGHRA and CDR2 YSYEKL. Germline trimming cut 0 bases from V and 0 bases from J; bases unmatched to any gene: 5. In nucleotides, the CDR3 is TGCGCCAGCAGCCAAGAGCAGGGGGCTGGGAGCACAGATACGCAGTATTTT. Its translation is CASSQEQGAGSTDTQYF.

The gene calls are TRBV5-1 and TRBJ2-1; D might be TRBD1 (6 bases). The CDR3 extends over 18 amino acids. The V and J ends lost 0 bases and 0 bases respectively, with 16 bases between them. The V gene's germline CDR1 is SGHRS and CDR2 YFSETQ. In nucleotides, the CDR3 is TGCGCCAGCAGCTTGGCCGACAGGTTTACAAGCTCCTACAATGAGCAGTTCTTC. This gives the protein CASSLADRFTSSYNEQFF.

This chain uses TRBV2 with TRBJ2-5; D gene ambiguous. Trimming removed 7 bases at V and 2 bases at J, with 14 bases between. CDR1 is SNHLY, CDR2 FYNNEI, per germline. The CDR3 spans 14 residues. CDR3 bases: TGTGCCAGCAAGTCTCGCGGCCAACAAGAGACCCAGTACTTC. It translates to CASKSRGQQETQYF. Together with reference TRBV2 and TRBJ2-5, the CDR3 gives the full variable domain: EPEVTQTPSHQVTQMGQEVILRCVPISNHLYFYWYRQILGQKVEFLVSFYNNEISEKSEIFDDQFSVERPDGSNFTLKIRSTKLEDSAMYFCASKSRGQQETQYFGPGTRLLVL.

This chain links TRBV7-9 with TRBJ2-4; 9 nucleotides line up with TRBD1. Germline lookup yields CDR1 SEHNR and CDR2 FQNEAQ (reference sequence). The J segment lost 9 bases and the V segment lost 5 bases, leaving 11 bases of the junction unmatched. The CDR3 runs to 15 residues. The CDR3 reads CASSPRAGQGGIQYF. The CDR3 region has the DNA TGTGCCAGCAGCCCCCGAGCGGGACAGGGAGGCATTCAGTACTTC.

This chain uses TRBV11-3 with TRBJ2-5, with 10 bases lining up with TRBD2. The CDR3 covers 16 residues. Germline values: CDR1 SGHNT, CDR2 YENEEA. Trimming took 2 bases from V and 5 from J; bases not matched to a gene: 8. CDR3 nucleotide sequence: TGTGCCAGCAGCTTAACCCTAGCGGGAGATACGGAGACCCAGTACTTC. This encodes CASSLTLAGDTETQYF.

This clone was observed a handful of times. The J gene is TRBJ1-1, the V gene TRBV2, with TRBD1 matching 7 bases. CDR1 and CDR2 from the germline V gene are SNHLY and FYNNEI. With V trimmed by 7 bases and J by 6 bases, 8 bases remained unmatched. This CDR3 region has 13 residues. The CDR3 protein is CASTRQGIAEAFF. CDR3 sequence (DNA): TGTGCCAGCACCCGACAGGGCATCGCTGAAGCTTTCTTT.

This clone occurred a few times. The gene calls are TRBV4-1 and TRBJ2-6; D may be TRBD1 or TRBD2 (5 bases each). The CDR3 has 15 amino acids. Between the trimmed V and J ends, which lost 8 bases and 3 bases, there was a span of 14 bases. Looked up from germline, CDR1 is MGHRA and CDR2 is YSYEKL. The CDR3 nucleotides are TGCGCCAGCGGCTATCGAGGGGTTGGGGCCAACGTCCTGACTTTC. Its protein product is CASGYRGVGANVLTF.

The rearrangement uses TRBV4-1 and TRBJ2-3; 8 nucleotides line up with TRBD2. The CDR3 runs to 16 residues. V lost 0 bases and J lost 3; bases outside the gene matches: 5. CDR1 is MGHRA and CDR2 is YSYEKL in the germline V gene. The CDR3 DNA follows: TGCGCCAGCAGCCAAGATCAACGGGGGGGGACAGATACGCAGTATTTT. Translation gives CASSQDQRGGTDTQYF.

The chain carries TRBV2 and TRBJ1-6; 8 bases match TRBD1. V shed 5 bases and J 5 bases; nucleotides not matched to a gene: 5. The CDR3 sequence is 15 residues long. CDR1 SNHLY and CDR2 FYNNEI come from the germline V gene. CDR3 protein: CASSPAGQDNSPLHF. The DNA for the CDR3 is TGTGCCAGCAGTCCCGCGGGACAGGATAATTCACCCCTCCACTTT.

This sequence joins TRBV9 and TRBJ2-7, with TRBD2 matching over 11 bases. The trim removed 0 bases at V and 2 bases at J, leaving 7 bases unmatched. CDR1 and CDR2 (germline): SGDLS, YYNGEE. The CDR3 runs 17 residues. The CDR3 bases are TGTGCCAGCAGCGTAGCCACACCTAGCGGGGGGCCCTACGAGCAGTACTTC. It codes for CASSVATPSGGPYEQYF.

This chain connects TRBV9 to TRBJ1-2; 7 nucleotides align to TRBD1. Germline V lookup: CDR1 SGDLS, CDR2 YYNGEE. The CDR3 extends over 13 amino acids. The ends lost 4 bases at V and 8 bases at J; junction bases unmatched: 8. The CDR3 bases are TGTGCCAGCAGCCCAGAGGGGGCAGGGGGCTACACCTTC. Translating it yields CASSPEGAGGYTF.

This clone was detected only once. The V and J genes are TRBV25-1 and TRBJ2-3; possible D gene TRBD2, 5 bases. The V and J ends lost 4 bases and 0 bases respectively, with 11 bases between them. The length of the CDR3 is 15 residues. Germline CDR1 MGHDK, CDR2 SYGVNS. DNA for the CDR3: TGTGCCAGCAGTGCCCAGCGGACTAGCACAGATACGCAGTATTTT. Its translation is CASSAQRTSTDTQYF.

The chain carries TRBV4-1 and TRBJ2-7; TRBD1 aligns across 7 bases. The germline CDR1 and CDR2 sequences are MGHRA and YSYEKL. The junction had 8 bases not matched to a gene; V was cut back by 0 bases and J by 3 bases. The length of the CDR3 is 16 residues. CDR3 sequence reads: CASSQDHPTGDYEQYF. Written as DNA, the CDR3 is TGCGCCAGCAGCCAAGATCACCCTACAGGGGACTACGAGCAGTACTTC.

The V call is TRBV5-8, the J call TRBJ1-5; D call uncertain. Germline V gene sequence: CDR1 SGHTS, CDR2 YDEGEE. The CDR3 is 11 residues long. V was cut by 2 bases and J by 6 bases, with 3 bases left in between. The CDR3 DNA reads TGTGCCAGCAGCTTACGTCAGCCCCAGCATTTT. Encoded protein: CASSLRQPQHF.

The V call is TRBV10-3, the J call TRBJ2-1, with 10 bases identical to TRBD2. After removal of 2 bases from V and 10 bases from J, the junction contained 8 bases not matched to a gene. Germline CDR1 and CDR2: ENHRY and SYGVKD. The CDR3 runs to 15 residues. CDR3 in DNA: TGTGCCATCAGTGAGAAACTAGCGGGGACAGGAGAGCAGTTCTTC. It encodes CAISEKLAGTGEQFF.

This clone appeared a few times. The genes are TRBV7-9 and TRBJ1-2; D is unclear. V lost 0 bases to trimming and J lost 3 bases, with 5 bases between them. This CDR3 region has 13 residues. Germline V CDR1 and CDR2: SEHNR, FQNEAQ (reference sequence). CDR3: CASSLAGDYGYTF. DNA for the CDR3: TGTGCCAGCAGCTTAGCAGGCGACTATGGCTACACCTTC.

The chain joins TRBV7-2 to TRBJ2-5, with D uncertain. Germline V gene lookup returns CDR1 SGHTA and CDR2 FQGNSA. Trimming stripped 0 bases from V and 4 bases from J, with 12 bases between. This CDR3 region has 15 residues. This CDR3 reads CASSLAVSQVETQYF. The DNA for the CDR3 is TGTGCCAGCAGCTTAGCGGTATCCCAGGTAGAGACCCAGTACTTC.

The chain employs TRBV28 and TRBJ2-5, with D perhaps matching TRBD2 (6 bases). Germline-derived CDR1 and CDR2 are MDHEN and SYDVKM. V gave up 5 bases and J gave up 7 bases, with 20 bases separating them. This CDR3 is built from 15 residues. The CDR3 reads CASSLPGLEGSTQYF. CDR3 nucleotides: TGTGCCAGCAGTCTTCCGGGACTTGAGGGGTCGACCCAGTACTTC.

The gene calls are TRBV11-2 and TRBJ2-7; a weak D match, TRBD2 (5 bases). The CDR3 loop spans 12 amino acids. The germline gives CDR1 SGHAT, CDR2 FQNNGV. V lost 1 base and J 6 bases, leaving 7 bases between the germline ends. The CDR3 is CASSLGGPEQYF. The CDR3 bases are TGTGCCAGCAGCTTAGGAGGGCCCGAGCAGTACTTC. Based on the CDR3 plus reference TRBV11-2 and TRBJ2-7, the full variable domain is EAGVAQSPRYKIIEKRQSVAFWCNPISGHATLYWYQQILGQGPKLLIQFQNNGVVDDSQLPKDRFSAERLKGVDSTLKIQPAKLEDSAVYLCASSLGGPEQYFGPGTRLTVT.

This clone has more than one count but fewer than ten. The CDR3 here is CASSLRGNQPQHF. As DNA, the CDR3 is TGTGCCAGTAGCCTAAGGGGAAATCAGCCCCAGCATTTT. The chain joins TRBV19 to TRBJ1-5; D possibly corresponds to TRBD1 (5 bases). Germline V lookup: CDR1 LNHDA, CDR2 SQIVND (reference sequence). The CDR3 length is 13 residues. V lost 6 bases, J lost 4 bases, and 10 bases lay in between.

The chain combines TRBV10-1 with TRBJ2-3, with TRBD1 matching 7 bases. The germline CDR1 and CDR2 sequences are WNHNN and SYGVQD (reference sequence). This CDR3 region has 13 residues. Trimming took 5 bases from V and 4 from J; bases not matched to a gene: 3. CDR3 in amino acids: CASSWQGADTQYF. CDR3 nucleotide sequence: TGCGCCAGCAGTTGGCAGGGGGCAGATACGCAGTATTTT.

Here the CDR3 reads CATRPTPGRENTEAFF. CDR3 nucleotides: TGTGCCACCAGACCTACCCCTGGGAGGGAGAACACTGAAGCTTTCTTT. The gene calls are TRBV15 and TRBJ1-1, with no clear D. Germline V lookup: CDR1 LNHNV, CDR2 YYDKDF (reference sequence). There are 16 residues in the CDR3. Trimming took off 6 bases at V and 1 base at J, with 18 bases between the two ends.

The J gene is TRBJ2-7, the V gene TRBV28; a weak D match, TRBD2 (5 bases). The CDR3 sequence is 15 residues long. Germline V CDR1 and CDR2: MDHEN, SYDVKM. Trimming took 5 bases from V and 3 from J, leaving 17 bases between them. The CDR3 DNA sequence: TGTGCCAGCAGTCAGCCCTCCGGGGTGAGCTACGAGCAGTACTTC. It encodes CASSQPSGVSYEQYF.

V gene TRBV10-3 combines with J gene TRBJ1-3; perhaps TRBD1 as D (5 bases). Trimming stripped 0 bases from V and 0 bases from J, with 12 bases between. The CDR3 runs 17 residues. CDR1 ENHRY and CDR2 SYGVKD come from the germline V gene. The CDR3 DNA reads as TGTGCCATCAGTGAGTCGTATCGGGGCCTCTCTGGAAACACCATATATTTT. Translated, it gives CAISESYRGLSGNTIYF.

In its sample, this clone was seen a few times. The chain couples TRBV7-9 to TRBJ2-7, with D tentatively TRBD1 (6 bases). Looked up from germline, CDR1 is SEHNR and CDR2 is FQNEAQ (reference sequence). The length of the CDR3 is 15 residues. Trimming cost V 3 bases and J 2 bases, with 14 bases left between them. CDR3: CASSLGQGLTYEQYF. CDR3 sequence (DNA): TGTGCCAGCAGCTTGGGGCAGGGGCTAACCTACGAGCAGTACTTC.

This clone has a handful of counts. In the same sample, other DNA sequences code for this CDR3. This CDR3 reads CASSPDRAYGYTF. CDR3 DNA sequence: TGTGCCAGCTCACCCGACAGGGCTTATGGCTACACCTTC. V usage is TRBV18 and J usage is TRBJ1-2, with 7 nucleotides matching TRBD1. Losses at the gene ends were 3 bases for V and 5 bases for J; bases not matched to a gene: 3. Germline loops: CDR1 KGHSH, CDR2 LQKENI. The CDR3 consists of 13 residues.

This chain links TRBV11-2 with TRBJ1-2; TRBD1 matches at 7 bases. V dropped 1 base and J dropped 7; count of bases not matched to a gene: 6. CDR1 SGHAT and CDR2 FQNNGV come from the germline V gene. The CDR3 is made up of 14 amino acids. CDR3 nucleotides: TGTGCCAGCAGCTTAGCGGGAGGACAGGTTGGCTACACCTTC. Its translation is CASSLAGGQVGYTF.

A single count supports this clone. V usage is TRBV10-1 and J usage is TRBJ2-1, with a tentative D call TRBD2 (5 bases). This CDR3 has 14 amino acids. Germline V CDR1 and CDR2: WNHNN, SYGVQD (reference sequence). V gave up 2 bases and J gave up 2 bases, with 7 bases separating them. The CDR3 region has the DNA TGCGCCAGCAGTGAGAGCGGCCCCTACAATGAGCAGTTCTTC. As protein: CASSESGPYNEQFF.

The chain carries TRBV4-1 and TRBJ2-7, with D perhaps matching TRBD1 or TRBD2 (5 bases each). Germline assignment: CDR1 MGHRA and CDR2 YSYEKL. The length of the CDR3 is 16 residues. The V and J ends lost 4 bases and 4 bases respectively, with 20 bases between them. CDR3 DNA: TGCGCCAGCAGCCTCCGTTTTGGTAGCAGGGAGTACGAGCAGTACTTC. It yields the protein CASSLRFGSREYEQYF.

The CDR3 DNA reads as TGTGCCAGCAGTGAAAGAGGGGACATCTCCTACAATGAGCAGTTCTTC. Translating gives CASSERGDISYNEQFF. The chain joins TRBV6-1 to TRBJ2-1; D is possibly TRBD1 (6 bases). The CDR3 runs 16 residues. Trimming pared 2 bases from V and 0 bases from J, leaving 11 bases between. Germline CDR1 MNHNS, CDR2 SASEGT.